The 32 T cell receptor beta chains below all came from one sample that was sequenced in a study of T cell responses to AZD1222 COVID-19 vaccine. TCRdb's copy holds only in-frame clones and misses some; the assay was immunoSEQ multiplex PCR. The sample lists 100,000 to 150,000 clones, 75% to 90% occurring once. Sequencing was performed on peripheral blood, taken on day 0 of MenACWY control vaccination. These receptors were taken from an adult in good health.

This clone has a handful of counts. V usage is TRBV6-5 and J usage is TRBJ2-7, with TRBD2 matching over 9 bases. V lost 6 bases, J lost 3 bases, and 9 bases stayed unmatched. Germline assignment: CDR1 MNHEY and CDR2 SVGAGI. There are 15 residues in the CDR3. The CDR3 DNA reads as TGTGCCAGCAGGGTTAGCGGGAGCGAGTTCTACGAGCAGTACTTC. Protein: CASRVSGSEFYEQYF.

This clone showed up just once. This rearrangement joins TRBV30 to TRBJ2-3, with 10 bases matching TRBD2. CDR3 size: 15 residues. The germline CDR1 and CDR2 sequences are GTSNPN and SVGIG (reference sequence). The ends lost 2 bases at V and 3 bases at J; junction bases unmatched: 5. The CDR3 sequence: CAWSHLAGVTDTQYF. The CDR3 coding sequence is TGTGCCTGGAGTCACCTAGCGGGAGTGACAGATACGCAGTATTTT.

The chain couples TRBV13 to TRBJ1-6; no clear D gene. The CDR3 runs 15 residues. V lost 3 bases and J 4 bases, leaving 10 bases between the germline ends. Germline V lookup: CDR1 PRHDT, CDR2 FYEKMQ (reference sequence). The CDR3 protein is CASSFQRVYNSPLHF. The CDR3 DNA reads TGTGCCAGCAGCTTTCAGAGGGTTTATAATTCACCCCTCCACTTT.

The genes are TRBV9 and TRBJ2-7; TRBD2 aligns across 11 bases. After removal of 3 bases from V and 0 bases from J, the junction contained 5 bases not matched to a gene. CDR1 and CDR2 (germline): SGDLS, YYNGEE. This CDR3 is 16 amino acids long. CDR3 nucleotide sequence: TGTGCCAGCAGCGCCCGACTAGCGGGAAGCTCCTACGAGCAGTACTTC. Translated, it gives CASSARLAGSSYEQYF.

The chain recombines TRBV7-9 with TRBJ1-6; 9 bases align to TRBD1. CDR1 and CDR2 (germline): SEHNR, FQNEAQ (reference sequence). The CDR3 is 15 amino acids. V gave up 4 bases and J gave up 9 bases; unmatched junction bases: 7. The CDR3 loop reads CASSSYRGQGSPLHF. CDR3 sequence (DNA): TGTGCCAGCAGCTCCTACAGGGGGCAGGGTTCACCCCTCCACTTT.

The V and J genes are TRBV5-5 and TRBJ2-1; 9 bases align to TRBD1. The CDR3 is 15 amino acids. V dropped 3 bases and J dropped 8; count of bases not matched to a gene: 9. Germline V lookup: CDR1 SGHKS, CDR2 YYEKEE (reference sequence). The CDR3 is CASSSGTGFRDEQFF. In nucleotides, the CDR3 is TGTGCCAGCAGCTCCGGGACAGGGTTTAGGGATGAGCAGTTCTTC.

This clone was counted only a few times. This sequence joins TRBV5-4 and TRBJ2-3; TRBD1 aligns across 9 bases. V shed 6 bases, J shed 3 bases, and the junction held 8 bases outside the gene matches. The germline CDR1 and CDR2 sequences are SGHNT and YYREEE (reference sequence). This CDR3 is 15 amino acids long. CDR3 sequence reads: CASKLQGADTDTQYF. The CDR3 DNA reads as TGTGCCAGCAAATTACAGGGGGCCGATACAGATACGCAGTATTTT.

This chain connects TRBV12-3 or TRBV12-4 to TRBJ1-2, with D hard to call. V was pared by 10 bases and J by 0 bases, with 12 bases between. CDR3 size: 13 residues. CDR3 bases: TGTGCCATGGCCGAGGGCGCTAACTATGGCTACACCTTC. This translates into CAMAEGANYGYTF.

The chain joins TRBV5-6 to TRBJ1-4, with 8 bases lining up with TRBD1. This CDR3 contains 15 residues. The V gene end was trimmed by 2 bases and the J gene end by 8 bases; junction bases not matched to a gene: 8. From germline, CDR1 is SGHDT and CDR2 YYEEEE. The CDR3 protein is CASSLSGPGGEKLFF. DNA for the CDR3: TGTGCCAGCAGCTTAAGCGGGCCAGGGGGCGAAAAACTGTTTTTT.

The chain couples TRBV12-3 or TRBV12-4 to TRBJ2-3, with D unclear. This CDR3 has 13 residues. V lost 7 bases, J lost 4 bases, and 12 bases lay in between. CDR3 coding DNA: TGTGCCAGCACTGTTCGGGCCCCAGATACGCAGTATTTT. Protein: CASTVRAPDTQYF.

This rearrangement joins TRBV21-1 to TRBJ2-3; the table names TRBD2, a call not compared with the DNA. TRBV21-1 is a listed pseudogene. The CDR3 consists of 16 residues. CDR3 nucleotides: TGTGCCAGCAGCAAATCGAGGGGCGGGGCGGGGGATACGCAGTATTTT. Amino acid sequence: CASSKSRGGAGDTQYF.

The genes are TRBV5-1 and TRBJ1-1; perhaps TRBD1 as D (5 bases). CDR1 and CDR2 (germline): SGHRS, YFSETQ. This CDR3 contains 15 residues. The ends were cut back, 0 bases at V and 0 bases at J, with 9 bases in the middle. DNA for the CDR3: TGCGCCAGCAGCTTGGCCGGGACGGTGAACACTGAAGCTTTCTTT. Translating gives CASSLAGTVNTEAFF. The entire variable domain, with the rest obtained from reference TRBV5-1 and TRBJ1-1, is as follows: KAGVTQTPRYLIKTRGQQVTLSCSPISGHRSVSWYQQTPGQGLQFLFEYFSETQRNKGNFPGRFSGRQFSNSRSEMNVSTLELGDSALYLCASSLAGTVNTEAFFGQGTRLTVV.

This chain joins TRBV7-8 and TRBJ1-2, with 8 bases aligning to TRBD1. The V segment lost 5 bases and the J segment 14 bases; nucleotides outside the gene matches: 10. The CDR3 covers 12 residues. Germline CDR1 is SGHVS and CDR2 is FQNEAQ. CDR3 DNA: TGTGCCAGCAGCCGGGACAGGACTACCACTACCTTC. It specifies CASSRDRTTTTF. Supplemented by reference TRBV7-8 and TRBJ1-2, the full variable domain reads GAGVSQSPRYKVAKRGQDVALRCDPISGHVSLFWYQQALGQGPEFLTYFQNEAQLDKSGLPSDRFFAERPEGSVSTLKIQRTQQEDSAVYLCASSRDRTTTTFGSGTRLTVV.

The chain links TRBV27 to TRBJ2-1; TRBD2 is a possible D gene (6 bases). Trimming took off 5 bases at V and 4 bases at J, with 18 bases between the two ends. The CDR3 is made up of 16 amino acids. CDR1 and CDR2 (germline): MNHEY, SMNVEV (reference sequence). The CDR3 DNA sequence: TGTGCCAGCAGTACTCTACCGGGACTGGTTTACAATGAGCAGTTCTTC. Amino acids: CASSTLPGLVYNEQFF.

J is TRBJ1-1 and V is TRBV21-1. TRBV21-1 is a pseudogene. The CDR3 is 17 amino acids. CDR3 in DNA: TGTGCCAGCAGCAAAGGCACCAGGGAGGCGGGGAACACTGAAGCTTTCTTT. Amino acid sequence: CASSKGTREAGNTEAFF.

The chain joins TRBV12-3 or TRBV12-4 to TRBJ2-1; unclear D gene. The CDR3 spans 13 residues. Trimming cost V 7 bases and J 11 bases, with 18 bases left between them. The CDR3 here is CASTFRSQGKQFF. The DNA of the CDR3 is TGTGCCAGCACCTTCCGGTCCCAAGGGAAGCAGTTCTTC.

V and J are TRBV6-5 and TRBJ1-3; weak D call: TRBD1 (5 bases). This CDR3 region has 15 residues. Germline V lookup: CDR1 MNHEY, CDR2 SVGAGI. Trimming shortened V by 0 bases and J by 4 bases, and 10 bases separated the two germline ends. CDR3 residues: CASSYSAGEGNTIYF. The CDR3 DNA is TGTGCCAGCAGTTACTCGGCGGGGGAAGGAAACACCATATATTTT.

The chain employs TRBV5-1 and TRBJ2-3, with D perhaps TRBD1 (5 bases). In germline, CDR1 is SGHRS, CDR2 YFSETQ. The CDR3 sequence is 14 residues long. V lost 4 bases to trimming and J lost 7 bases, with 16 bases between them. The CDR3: CASSLLSGFHTQYF. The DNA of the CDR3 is TGCGCCAGCAGCCTTCTTTCAGGGTTCCATACGCAGTATTTT.

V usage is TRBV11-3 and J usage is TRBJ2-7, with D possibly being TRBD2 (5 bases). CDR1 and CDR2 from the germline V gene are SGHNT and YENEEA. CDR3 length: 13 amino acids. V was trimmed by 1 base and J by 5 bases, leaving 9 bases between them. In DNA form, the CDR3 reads TGTGCCAGCAGCTTAGGAGGGCTCGACGAGCAGTACTTC. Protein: CASSLGGLDEQYF.

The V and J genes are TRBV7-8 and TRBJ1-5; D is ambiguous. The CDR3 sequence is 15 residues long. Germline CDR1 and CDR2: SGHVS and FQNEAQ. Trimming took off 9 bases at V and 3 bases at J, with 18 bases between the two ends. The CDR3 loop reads CARTSPAGINQPQHF. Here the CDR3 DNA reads TGTGCCAGGACCTCTCCCGCCGGCATCAATCAGCCCCAGCATTTT.

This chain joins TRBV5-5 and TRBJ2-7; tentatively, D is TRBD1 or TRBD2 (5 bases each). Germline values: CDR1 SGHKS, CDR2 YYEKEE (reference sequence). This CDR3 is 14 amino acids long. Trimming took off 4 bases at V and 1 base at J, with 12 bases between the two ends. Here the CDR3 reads CASSLPGRSYEQYF. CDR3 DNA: TGTGCCAGCAGCCTACCGGGACGGTCCTACGAGCAGTACTTC. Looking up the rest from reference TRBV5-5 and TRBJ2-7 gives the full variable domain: DAGVTQSPTHLIKTRGQQVTLRCSPISGHKSVSWYQQVLGQGPQFIFQYYEKEERGRGNFPDRFSARQFPNYSSELNVNALLLGDSALYLCASSLPGRSYEQYFGPGTRLTVT.

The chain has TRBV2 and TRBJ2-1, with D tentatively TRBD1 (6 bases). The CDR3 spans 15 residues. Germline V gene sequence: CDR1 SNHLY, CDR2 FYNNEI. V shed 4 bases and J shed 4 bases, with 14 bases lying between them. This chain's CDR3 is CASSVLQGKYNEQFF. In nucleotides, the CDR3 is TGTGCCAGCAGTGTTTTACAGGGAAAGTACAATGAGCAGTTCTTC.

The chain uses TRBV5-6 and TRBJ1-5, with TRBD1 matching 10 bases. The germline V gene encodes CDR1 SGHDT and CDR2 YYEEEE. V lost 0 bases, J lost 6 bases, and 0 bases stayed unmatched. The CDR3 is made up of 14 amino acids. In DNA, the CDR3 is TGTGCCAGCAGCTTGGGGACAGGGGGTCAGCCCCAGCATTTT. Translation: CASSLGTGGQPQHF.

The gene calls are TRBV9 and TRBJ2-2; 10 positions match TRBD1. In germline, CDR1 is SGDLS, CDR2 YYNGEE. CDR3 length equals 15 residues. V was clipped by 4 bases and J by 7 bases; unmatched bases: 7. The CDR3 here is CASSPRQGANGELFF. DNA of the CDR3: TGTGCCAGCAGCCCTAGACAGGGGGCGAACGGGGAGCTGTTTTTT.

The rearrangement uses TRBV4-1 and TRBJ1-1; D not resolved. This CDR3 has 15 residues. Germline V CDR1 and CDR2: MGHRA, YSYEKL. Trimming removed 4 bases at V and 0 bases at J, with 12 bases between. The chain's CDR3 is CASSPDETMNTEAFF. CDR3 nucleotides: TGCGCCAGCAGCCCAGACGAGACAATGAACACTGAAGCTTTCTTT.

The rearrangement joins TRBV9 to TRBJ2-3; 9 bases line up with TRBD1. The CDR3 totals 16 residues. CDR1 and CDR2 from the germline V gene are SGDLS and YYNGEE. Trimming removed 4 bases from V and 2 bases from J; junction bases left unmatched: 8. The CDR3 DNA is TGTGCCAGCAGCTCCCGGACAGGGGCCAACACAGATACGCAGTATTTT. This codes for CASSSRTGANTDTQYF.

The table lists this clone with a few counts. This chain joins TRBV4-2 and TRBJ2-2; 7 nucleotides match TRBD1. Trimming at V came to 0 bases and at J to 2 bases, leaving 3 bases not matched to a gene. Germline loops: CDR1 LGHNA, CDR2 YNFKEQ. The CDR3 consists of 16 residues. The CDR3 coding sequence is TGTGCCAGCAGCCAAGATCCAGGGGGAAACACCGGGGAGCTGTTTTTT. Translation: CASSQDPGGNTGELFF.

CDR3 nucleotide sequence: TGTGCCTGGAGTGTACAATTATTGGAAGGAAAACTGTTTTTT. Residues: CAWSVQLLEGKLFF. The rearrangement joins TRBV30 to TRBJ1-4; D uncertain. Germline V gene data show CDR1 as GTSNPN and CDR2 as SVGIG (reference sequence). The germline V and J ends were trimmed by 0 bases and 10 bases, with 15 bases remaining between them. The CDR3 is made up of 14 amino acids.

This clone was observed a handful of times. The CDR3 region has the DNA TGTGCCACGACCAAGGGACAGAGCTCTGGAAACACCATATATTTT. Translated, it gives CATTKGQSSGNTIYF. The J gene is TRBJ1-3, the V gene TRBV19, with TRBD1 matching over 7 bases. The CDR3 loop spans 15 amino acids. Trimming removed 10 bases from V and 0 bases from J; junction bases left unmatched: 9. The germline V gene has CDR1 LNHDA and CDR2 SQIVND (reference sequence).

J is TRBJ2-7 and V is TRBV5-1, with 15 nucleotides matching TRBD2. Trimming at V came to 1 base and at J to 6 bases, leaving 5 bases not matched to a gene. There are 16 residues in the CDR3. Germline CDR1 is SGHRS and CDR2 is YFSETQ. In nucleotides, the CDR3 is TGCGCCAGCAGCTTGACACCGGGACTAGCGGGGGGCGAGCAGTACTTC. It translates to CASSLTPGLAGGEQYF.

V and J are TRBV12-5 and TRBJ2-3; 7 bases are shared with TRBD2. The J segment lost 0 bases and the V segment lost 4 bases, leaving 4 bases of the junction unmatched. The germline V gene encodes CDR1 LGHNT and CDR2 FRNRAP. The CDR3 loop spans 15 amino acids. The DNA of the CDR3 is TGTGCTAGTGGTTCACGACTAGCTAGCACAGATACGCAGTATTTT. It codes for CASGSRLASTDTQYF.

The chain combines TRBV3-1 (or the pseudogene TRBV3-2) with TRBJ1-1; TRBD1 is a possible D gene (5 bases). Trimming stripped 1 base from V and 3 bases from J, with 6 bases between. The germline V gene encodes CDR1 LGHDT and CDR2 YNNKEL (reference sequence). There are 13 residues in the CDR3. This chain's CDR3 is CASSQAGHTEAFF. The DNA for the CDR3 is TGTGCCAGCAGCCAAGCGGGACACACTGAAGCTTTCTTT.